A selection of T cell receptor beta chains follows, all from one sample in a study of blood T cell repertoires in COVID-19. The table came from immunoSEQ multiplex PCR; TCRdb's copy has only in-frame clones and leaves some out. This repertoire shows some 180,000 clones, 79% found once; its top ten account for 15% to 20%. What was sequenced was PBMCs or T cells enriched from blood (not recorded which). These TCRs come from a woman between 65 and 79 years old in a cohort exposed to, infected with or recovered from COVID-19 (not recorded which). Each CDR3 is given with its conserved first and last residue. The order of the fields is clone size, V gene, J gene, D gene, CDR3 DNA, CDR3 protein. D genes are given only for firm matches. Part of the rows lack a size; the others show once, few, many or a class for expanded clones.

clone size: once
V gene: TRBV5-4
J gene: TRBJ2-3
D gene: TRBD2
CDR3 DNA: TGTGCCAGCAGCCTCTATAGCGGGCTCACAGATACGCAGTATTTT
CDR3 protein: CASSLYSGLTDTQYF

clone size: -
V gene: TRBV7-7
J gene: TRBJ2-1
D gene: -
CDR3 DNA: TGTGCTAGCAGCTTATCACCCAGCGGGACAATCCATGAGCAGTTCTTC
CDR3 protein: CASSLSPSGTIHEQFF

clone size: once
V gene: TRBV24-1
J gene: TRBJ2-1
D gene: TRBD1
CDR3 DNA: TGTGCCACCAGTGAGGCCGACAGGGGGGCCTACAATGAGCAGTTCTTC
CDR3 protein: CATSEADRGAYNEQFF

clone size: once
V gene: TRBV28
J gene: TRBJ1-2
D gene: -
CDR3 DNA: TGTGCCGAGGGGGATGGCTATGGCTACACCTTC
CDR3 protein: CAEGDGYGYTF

clone size: -
V gene: TRBV6-2/TRBV6-3
J gene: TRBJ2-5
D gene: TRBD2
CDR3 DNA: TGTGCCAGCAGTTACCCCGGGACTAGCCGGGAGACCCAGTACTTC
CDR3 protein: CASSYPGTSRETQYF

clone size: -
V gene: TRBV28
J gene: TRBJ2-7
D gene: -
CDR3 DNA: TGTGCCAGCAGTCTTAATTTAGCATACGAGCAGTACTTC
CDR3 protein: CASSLNLAYEQYF

clone size: once
V gene: TRBV5-1
J gene: TRBJ2-3
D gene: -
CDR3 DNA: TGCGCCAGCAGCTTGGGACTAGGACGGACAGATACGCAGTATTTT
CDR3 protein: CASSLGLGRTDTQYF

clone size: -
V gene: TRBV18
J gene: TRBJ1-2
D gene: -
CDR3 DNA: TGTGCCAGCTCACCCACGGCGGGGGACGACAACTATGGCTACACCTTC
CDR3 protein: CASSPTAGDDNYGYTF

clone size: -
V gene: TRBV2
J gene: TRBJ1-1
D gene: TRBD1
CDR3 DNA: TGTGCCAGCAGCGGACAGGGCAGTTACACTGAAGCTTTCTTT
CDR3 protein: CASSGQGSYTEAFF

clone size: -
V gene: TRBV6-5
J gene: TRBJ2-7
D gene: -
CDR3 DNA: TGTGCCAGCAGTTACACATCACCGGGACTTGGCTACGAGCAGTACTTC
CDR3 protein: CASSYTSPGLGYEQYF

clone size: -
V gene: TRBV10-3
J gene: TRBJ2-7
D gene: TRBD2
CDR3 DNA: TGTGCCATCAGGGCGGGAGGGAGCTACGAGCAGTACTTC
CDR3 protein: CAIRAGGSYEQYF

clone size: -
V gene: TRBV5-4
J gene: TRBJ2-7
D gene: TRBD2
CDR3 DNA: TGTGCCAGCAGCGCGCCCCCGGGAGGTGGCGAGCAGTACTTC
CDR3 protein: CASSAPPGGGEQYF

clone size: -
V gene: TRBV5-6
J gene: TRBJ1-2
D gene: -
CDR3 DNA: TGTGCCAGCAGCTTTGGGCAGATCTATGGCTACACCTTC
CDR3 protein: CASSFGQIYGYTF

clone size: -
V gene: TRBV6-2/TRBV6-3
J gene: TRBJ2-5
D gene: TRBD2
CDR3 DNA: TGTGCCAGCAGTCAGACTAGCGGGCGTGAGACCCAGTACTTC
CDR3 protein: CASSQTSGRETQYF

clone size: -
V gene: TRBV6-6
J gene: TRBJ1-5
D gene: -
CDR3 DNA: TGTGCCAGCAGTCGGGCGGGCGGAGGTCGTCAGCCCCAGCATTTT
CDR3 protein: CASSRAGGGRQPQHF

clone size: -
V gene: TRBV2
J gene: TRBJ1-2
D gene: TRBD1
CDR3 DNA: TGTGCCAGCAGAAGACTTCCGGGACAGGGGGGGGATGGCTACACCTTC
CDR3 protein: CASRRLPGQGGDGYTF

clone size: -
V gene: TRBV27
J gene: TRBJ1-2
D gene: TRBD1
CDR3 DNA: TGTGCCAGCAGTTTATATCGCCCAGGGGGACAACCTTTCTATGGCTACACCTTC
CDR3 protein: CASSLYRPGGQPFYGYTF

clone size: once
V gene: TRBV2
J gene: TRBJ2-3
D gene: TRBD1
CDR3 DNA: TGTGCCAGCAGTCTCAGGACAGGGGGCGGCGATACGCAGTATTTT
CDR3 protein: CASSLRTGGGDTQYF

clone size: -
V gene: TRBV6-2/TRBV6-3
J gene: TRBJ2-3
D gene: TRBD2
CDR3 DNA: TGTGCCAGCAGTGGGGGACTAGCGGGAGTAGATACGCAGTATTTT
CDR3 protein: CASSGGLAGVDTQYF

clone size: -
V gene: TRBV5-1
J gene: TRBJ2-2
D gene: TRBD2
CDR3 DNA: TGCGCCAGCAGCCTGCATCGGCAGCGGGAGGTTTGGAACACCGGGGAGCTGTTTTTT
CDR3 protein: CASSLHRQREVWNTGELFF

clone size: -
V gene: TRBV10-1
J gene: TRBJ1-4
D gene: TRBD1
CDR3 DNA: TGCGCCGGGGATTTCAGGGGGCTATTTGAAAAACTGTTTTTT
CDR3 protein: CAGDFRGLFEKLFF

clone size: -
V gene: TRBV21-1
J gene: TRBJ1-4
D gene: -
CDR3 DNA: TGTGCCAGCAGCAAAGGGGGGACAGGGGAAGGCAATGAAAAACTGTTTTTT
CDR3 protein: CASSKGGTGEGNEKLFF

clone size: -
V gene: TRBV2
J gene: TRBJ2-7
D gene: -
CDR3 DNA: TGTGCCAGCATCGGTTTCTCCTACGAGCAGTACTTC
CDR3 protein: CASIGFSYEQYF

clone size: -
V gene: TRBV7-7
J gene: TRBJ2-1
D gene: TRBD2
CDR3 DNA: TGTGCTAGCAGCTTAGCTAGCGGGAGGGCGGTTTACAATGAGCAGTTCTTC
CDR3 protein: CASSLASGRAVYNEQFF

clone size: -
V gene: TRBV14
J gene: TRBJ2-1
D gene: -
CDR3 DNA: TGTGCCAGCAGCCGAGGGGGAGGGCCCTACAATGAGCAGTTCTTC
CDR3 protein: CASSRGGGPYNEQFF

clone size: -
V gene: TRBV19
J gene: TRBJ1-5
D gene: TRBD1
CDR3 DNA: TGTGCCAGTAGACCGGGACAGGGGGTTCAGCCCCAGCATTTT
CDR3 protein: CASRPGQGVQPQHF

clone size: -
V gene: TRBV11-3
J gene: TRBJ1-2
D gene: TRBD1
CDR3 DNA: TGTGCCAGCAGCCTGGGGCAGGGGGACGGCTACACCTTC
CDR3 protein: CASSLGQGDGYTF

clone size: few
V gene: TRBV27
J gene: TRBJ1-4
D gene: TRBD1
CDR3 DNA: TGTGCCAGCAGTCCGTGGACAGGGGATAATGAAAAACTGTTTTTT
CDR3 protein: CASSPWTGDNEKLFF

clone size: once
V gene: TRBV4-2
J gene: TRBJ2-3
D gene: -
CDR3 DNA: TGTGCCAGCAGCCAAAACGGACTACGCACAGATACGCAGTATTTT
CDR3 protein: CASSQNGLRTDTQYF

clone size: -
V gene: TRBV20-1
J gene: TRBJ1-1
D gene: -
CDR3 DNA: TGCAGTGCTACAACAGGGCCAGGGGCTTTCTTT
CDR3 protein: CSATTGPGAFF

clone size: few
V gene: TRBV29-1
J gene: TRBJ1-1
D gene: -
CDR3 DNA: TGCAGCGTTTCAAACCCCGGTGAAGCTTTCTTT
CDR3 protein: CSVSNPGEAFF

clone size: -
V gene: TRBV28
J gene: TRBJ2-6
D gene: -
CDR3 DNA: TGTGCCAGCAGTCCCGAGGCTGGGGCCAACGTCCTGACTTTC
CDR3 protein: CASSPEAGANVLTF

clone size: few
V gene: TRBV27
J gene: TRBJ1-1
D gene: TRBD1
CDR3 DNA: TGTGCCAGCAGTTTATACCGGGACAGGGGGCTGGACACTGAAGCTTTCTTT
CDR3 protein: CASSLYRDRGLDTEAFF

clone size: -
V gene: TRBV7-9
J gene: TRBJ2-3
D gene: -
CDR3 DNA: TGTGCCAGCAGCTACCTCTCGGGGTCCACAGATACGCAGTATTTT
CDR3 protein: CASSYLSGSTDTQYF

clone size: -
V gene: TRBV5-1
J gene: TRBJ2-1
D gene: TRBD2
CDR3 DNA: TGCGCCAGCAGCTACGACACTAGCGGTGATAGCTCCTACAATGAGCAGTTCTTC
CDR3 protein: CASSYDTSGDSSYNEQFF

clone size: -
V gene: TRBV29-1
J gene: TRBJ2-3
D gene: TRBD1
CDR3 DNA: TGCAGCGTTGGGGACAGGCCCTCCACAGATACGCAGTATTTT
CDR3 protein: CSVGDRPSTDTQYF

clone size: -
V gene: TRBV7-6
J gene: TRBJ1-4
D gene: TRBD1
CDR3 DNA: TGTGCCAGCAGCGTCACGGGACAGGGTTCAGTAAAACTGTTTTTT
CDR3 protein: CASSVTGQGSVKLFF

clone size: once
V gene: TRBV4-1
J gene: TRBJ1-6
D gene: TRBD1
CDR3 DNA: TGCGCCAGCAGCCGTGACAGGGGGCAAGATTCACCCCTCCACTTT
CDR3 protein: CASSRDRGQDSPLHF

clone size: -
V gene: TRBV5-5
J gene: TRBJ2-1
D gene: -
CDR3 DNA: TGTGCCAGCAGCTTGGGCCCGGGGAGCTCCTACAATGAGCAGTTCTTC
CDR3 protein: CASSLGPGSSYNEQFF

clone size: -
V gene: TRBV7-2
J gene: TRBJ1-2
D gene: -
CDR3 DNA: TGTGCCAGCAGCTCAGACAGGTCCTATGGCTACACCTTC
CDR3 protein: CASSSDRSYGYTF

clone size: -
V gene: TRBV19
J gene: TRBJ2-5
D gene: TRBD1
CDR3 DNA: TGTGCCAGTAGTTTAAGGGACAGAGAGACCCAGTACTTC
CDR3 protein: CASSLRDRETQYF

clone size: once
V gene: TRBV7-2
J gene: TRBJ2-2
D gene: -
CDR3 DNA: TGTGCCAGCAGCTTCGGACAGACCGGGGAGCTGTTTTTT
CDR3 protein: CASSFGQTGELFF

clone size: -
V gene: TRBV18
J gene: TRBJ1-4
D gene: TRBD1
CDR3 DNA: TGTGCCAGCTCACCAATGGAAACAGGGGGCGGTGAAAAACTGTTTTTT
CDR3 protein: CASSPMETGGGEKLFF

clone size: -
V gene: TRBV11-3
J gene: TRBJ1-3
D gene: TRBD1
CDR3 DNA: TGTGCCAGCAGCTTCGGGACAGGGGTAAACACCATATATTTT
CDR3 protein: CASSFGTGVNTIYF

clone size: -
V gene: TRBV9
J gene: TRBJ2-7
D gene: TRBD1
CDR3 DNA: TGTGCCAGCAGCGTAAACGGGACAGGCGAATCCTACGAGCAGTACTTC
CDR3 protein: CASSVNGTGESYEQYF